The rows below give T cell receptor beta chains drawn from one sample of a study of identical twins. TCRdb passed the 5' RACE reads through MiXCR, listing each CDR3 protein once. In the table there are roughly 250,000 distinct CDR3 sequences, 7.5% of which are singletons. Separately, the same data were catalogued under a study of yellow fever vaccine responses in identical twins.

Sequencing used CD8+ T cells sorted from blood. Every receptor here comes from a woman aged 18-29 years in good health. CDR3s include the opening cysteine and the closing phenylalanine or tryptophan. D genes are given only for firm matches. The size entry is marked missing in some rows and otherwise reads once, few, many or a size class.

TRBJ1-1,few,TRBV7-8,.,TGTGCCAGCAGCCCACAGGGACCTGAGGACACTGAAGCTTTCTTT,CASSPQGPEDTEAFF
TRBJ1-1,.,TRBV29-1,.,TGCAGCGTTGAAGATCAGGGCCACGCGCCTGAAGCTTTCTTT,CSVEDQGHAPEAFF
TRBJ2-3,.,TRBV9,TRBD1,TGTGCCAGCAGCTCCTCCCGGGACAGAATAACAGATACGCAGTATTTT,CASSSSRDRITDTQYF
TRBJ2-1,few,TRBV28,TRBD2,TGTGCCAGCAGTTTATCGGAGCGGGAGGGCCCTCGGTTCTTC,CASSLSEREGPRFF
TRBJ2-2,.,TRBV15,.,TGTGCCACCAGCAGAGATCAGAGGGTAGAGGCCACCGGGGAGCTGTTTTTT,CATSRDQRVEATGELFF
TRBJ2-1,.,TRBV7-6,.,TGTGCCAGCAGCTTAGGGGGGATGAGCAATGAGCAGTTCTTC,CASSLGGMSNEQFF
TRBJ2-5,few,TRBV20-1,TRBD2,TGCAGTGCTAGAGATCAGCGGGGGGGCCTTGGAGAGACCCAGTACTTC,CSARDQRGGLGETQYF
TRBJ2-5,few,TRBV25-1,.,TGTGCCAGCAGTGAATTTCGGAAGGGGGACCAAGAGACCCAGTACTTC,CASSEFRKGDQETQYF
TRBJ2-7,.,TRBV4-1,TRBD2,TGCGCCAGCAGCCAAGATCCCCTAGCGGGGTACGAGCAGTACTTC,CASSQDPLAGYEQYF
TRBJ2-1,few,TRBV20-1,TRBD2,TGCAGTGCAACCCTGGGGACTAGCTCCTACAATGAGCAGTTCTTC,CSATLGTSSYNEQFF
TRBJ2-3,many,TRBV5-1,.,TGCGCCAGCAGCTTAAATCGGGGCACAGATACGCAGTATTTT,CASSLNRGTDTQYF
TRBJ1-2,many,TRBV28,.,TGTGCCAGCAGTTTGTATGGCCTTGATGGCTACACCTTC,CASSLYGLDGYTF
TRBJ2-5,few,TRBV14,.,TGTGCCAGCAGCCAACACGCTTGGGACTTGCAAGAGACCCAGTACTTC,CASSQHAWDLQETQYF
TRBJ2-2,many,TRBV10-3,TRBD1,TGTGCCATCAGTGATGCGGACAGGGGATCCAACACCGGGGAGCTGTTTTTT,CAISDADRGSNTGELFF
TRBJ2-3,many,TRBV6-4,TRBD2,TGTGCCAGCAGTGACTCGTCGGGGGGGGCAGATACGCAGTATTTT,CASSDSSGGADTQYF
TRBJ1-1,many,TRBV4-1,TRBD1,TGCGCCAGCAGCCACCAAACGACAGGGGTCACTGAAGCTTTCTTT,CASSHQTTGVTEAFF
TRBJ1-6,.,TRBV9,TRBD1,TGTGCCAGCAGGAGGACAGGGTCGAATTCACCCCTCCACTTT,CASRRTGSNSPLHF
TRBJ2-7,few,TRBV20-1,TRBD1,TGCAGTGCTAGACCAGACAGGGCATACGAGCAGTACTTC,CSARPDRAYEQYF
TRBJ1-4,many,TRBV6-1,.,TGTGCCAGCAGTGAGGAGGACGGGAATAATGAAAAACTGTTTTTT,CASSEEDGNNEKLFF
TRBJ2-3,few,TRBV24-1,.,TGTGCCACCAGTGAGGTGGGAGTGGATACGCAGTATTTT,CATSEVGVDTQYF
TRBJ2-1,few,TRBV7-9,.,TGTGCCAGCAGACCTCTTTTAGGGCCACTGTACAATGAGCAGTTCTTC,CASRPLLGPLYNEQFF
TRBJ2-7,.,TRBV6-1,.,TGTGCCAGCAGTACAACGGGGTCGGCCTACGAGCAGTACTTC,CASSTTGSAYEQYF
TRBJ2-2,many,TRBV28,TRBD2,TGTGCCAGCAGTCCGGGACTATACACCGGGGAGCTGTTTTTT,CASSPGLYTGELFF
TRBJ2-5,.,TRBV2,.,TGTGCCAGCAGTGAAATTGGAATGGGCCTCCAAGAGACCCAGTACTTC,CASSEIGMGLQETQYF
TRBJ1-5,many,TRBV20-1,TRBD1,TGCAGTGCCCCGGACAGGGTTCTCGGGAGTAGCAATCAGCCCCAGCATTTT,CSAPDRVLGSSNQPQHF
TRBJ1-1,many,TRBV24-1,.,TGTGCCACCAGTGATTTCAGGGTGAAAATGAACACTGAAGCTTTCTTT,CATSDFRVKMNTEAFF
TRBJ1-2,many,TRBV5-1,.,TGCGCCAGCAGTTCTGGCGGGGCCGTCATATATGGCTACACCTTC,CASSSGGAVIYGYTF
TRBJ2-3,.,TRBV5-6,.,TGTGCCAGCAGCTTGTATGATCCGGATACGCAGTATTTT,CASSLYDPDTQYF
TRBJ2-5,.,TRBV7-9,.,TGTGCCAGCGCCGAGGGAGTTCAAGAGACCCAGTACTTC,CASAEGVQETQYF
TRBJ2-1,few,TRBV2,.,TGTGCCAGCAGTGGTGGACTGTTGAGCTCCTACAATGAGCAGTTCTTC,CASSGGLLSSYNEQFF
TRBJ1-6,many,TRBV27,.,TGTGCCAGCAGTGACCAGACAGGAAATAATTCACCCCTCCACTTT,CASSDQTGNNSPLHF
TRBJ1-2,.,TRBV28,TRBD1,TGTGCCAGCAGTCGATTGGCCTCGACAGGGGATGGCTACACCTTC,CASSRLASTGDGYTF
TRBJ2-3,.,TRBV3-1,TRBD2,TGTGCCAGCAGCCAACGTACTAGCGGCTCAGCGGATACGCAGTATTTT,CASSQRTSGSADTQYF
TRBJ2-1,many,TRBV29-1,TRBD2,TGCAGCGTCGAGGAGCGGGGGGGCCCTGGTGAGCAGTTCTTC,CSVEERGGPGEQFF
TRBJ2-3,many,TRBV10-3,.,TGTGCCATCAGTGAGTCGGCGGAGGGGGGCACAGATACGCAGTATTTT,CAISESAEGGTDTQYF
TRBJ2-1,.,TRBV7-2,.,TGTGCCAGCAGCTTAGAGTCAGGAAGCTCCTACAATGAGCAGTTCTTC,CASSLESGSSYNEQFF
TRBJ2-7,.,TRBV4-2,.,TGTGCCAGCAGCTCCGGGACCCTCTGCGAGCAGTACTTC,CASSSGTLCEQYF
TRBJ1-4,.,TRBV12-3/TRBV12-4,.,TGTGCCAGCAGTCCCTGGGGCCAAACAAATGAAAAACTGTTTTTT,CASSPWGQTNEKLFF
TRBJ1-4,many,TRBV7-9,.,TGTGCCAGCAGCTTAACACCCGAAAAACTGTTTTTT,CASSLTPEKLFF
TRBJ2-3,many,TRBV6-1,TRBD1,TGTGCCAGCAGTGGTCGGACAGGGGGCACAGATACGCAGTATTTT,CASSGRTGGTDTQYF
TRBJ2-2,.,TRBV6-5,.,TGTGCCAGCAGTTACTCGACAGACACCGGGGAGCTGTTTTTT,CASSYSTDTGELFF
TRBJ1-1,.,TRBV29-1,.,TGCAGCGTTGAGCCCGGGAGTTTGAACACTGAAGCTTTCTTT,CSVEPGSLNTEAFF
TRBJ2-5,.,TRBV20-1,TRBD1,TGCAGTGCTAGAGCCTCGGGGACAGGGGGCATGGAGACCCAGTACTTC,CSARASGTGGMETQYF
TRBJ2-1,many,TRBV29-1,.,TGCAGCGTTGTAGGAGGTCCAGTCAATGAGCAGTTCTTC,CSVVGGPVNEQFF
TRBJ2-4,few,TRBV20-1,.,TGCAGTGCTCCTCCTTTGCTAGAGGGGGACCTCATCTGGGCCAAAAACATTCAGTACTTC,CSAPPLLEGDLIWAKNIQYF
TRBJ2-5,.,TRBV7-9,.,TGTGCCAGCAGCTTAGCGCCCCCCGGGTATGGGACCCAGTACTTC,CASSLAPPGYGTQYF
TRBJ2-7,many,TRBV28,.,TGTGCCAGCAGTGTTATCCCCGGCCCAACCCCCTACGAGCAGTACTTC,CASSVIPGPTPYEQYF
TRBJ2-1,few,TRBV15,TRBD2,TGTGCCACCAGCAGAGCCGGGACTAGCGGGGAATCGGTATCCTCCTACAATGAGCAGTTCTTC,CATSRAGTSGESVSSYNEQFF
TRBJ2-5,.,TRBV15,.,TGTGCCACCAGCAGAGAGTGGGCAGGGACGGAAGAGACCCAGTACTTC,CATSREWAGTEETQYF
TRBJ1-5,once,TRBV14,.,TGTGCCAGCAGCCAAGACAAAGGGCTGGGCAATCAGCCCCAGCATTTT,CASSQDKGLGNQPQHF
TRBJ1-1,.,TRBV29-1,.,TGCAGCGCTGGACGGCTGAACACTGAAGCTTTCTTT,CSAGRLNTEAFF
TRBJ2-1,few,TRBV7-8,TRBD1,TGTGCCATCGTTGACAGGGGAGGACTCCCCTACAATGAGCAGTTCTTC,CAIVDRGGLPYNEQFF
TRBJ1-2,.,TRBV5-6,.,TGTGCCAGCAGCACCGACCTGGCAGGCTATAACTATGGCTACACCTTC,CASSTDLAGYNYGYTF
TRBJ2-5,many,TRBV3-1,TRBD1,TGTGCCAGCAGCCATCCGACAGGGGCCGAATTCGGAAGTTGGTTAGAGACCCAGTACTTC,CASSHPTGAEFGSWLETQYF